This T cell receptor beta chain was profiled in a study of OX40 agonist ivuxolimab in advanced cancers. Study at large: The mean age was approximately 60 years, ranging from 23 to 79, with about 87% of participants male. Study-level findings and limits: At 0.1 to 3.0 mg/kg and by week 6, clonal expansion occurred in CD4+ and CD8+ blood T cells. Expanded clones were, on average, more numerous among CD8+ T cells than CD4+.

V lost 4 bases and J 6 bases, leaving 16 bases between the germline ends. The CDR3 length is 15 residues. Germline lookup yields CDR1 MRHNA and CDR2 SNTAGT. As regards this clone: Its antigen is as yet unknown.

Profiled with immunoSEQ multiplex PCR; TCRdb holds only in-frame clones, not every one. The sample gives around 83,000 clones, around nine tenths of which show up once; about 2.1% is in the top ten. Blood specimens came from baseline, cycle 4 day 1, and cycle 7 day 1. The chain carries TRBV6-4 and TRBJ2-1, with a tentative D call TRBD1 (7 bases). This receptor was identified in an adult with an advanced solid tumor such as melanoma, head and neck, liver or kidney cancer. Sequences were derived from CD4+ or CD8+ T cells sorted from blood, sampled in a trial of the OX40 agonist ivuxolimab. This CDR3 is CASSGGADRVNEQFF. The CDR3 bases are TGTGCCAGCAGTGGGGGGGCAGACAGGGTCAATGAGCAGTTCTTC.